The 21 T cell receptor beta chains below come from one sample, sequenced in a study of T cell repertoires in ileal Crohn's disease (dated by TCRdb to about 2019). Taken with the paper, the label for time point translates to: neoterminal ileum biopsy at postoperative endoscopy, about 6 months after surgery. The library came from the immunoSEQ multiplex PCR assay. Entries here come from immuneACCESS through TCRdb and include only in-frame sequences with V and J called. Some clones fail to appear in such tables; in the studies checked, an unresolved V gene covers under half of the shortfall, and the cause of the remainder is unknown. The sample profile shows 8,500 to 13,000 clones; approximately 81% of them were found once. About 15% of the sample is taken by the ten largest. Sequenced: ileal tissue. These receptors came from an adult with Crohn's disease.

The chain links TRBV19 to TRBJ2-2, with a possible D match to TRBD1 (5 bases). Germline V lookup: CDR1 LNHDA, CDR2 SQIVND (reference sequence). V was trimmed by 0 bases and J by 1 base, leaving 6 bases between them. The CDR3 has 15 residues. The CDR3 is CASSIDQGNTGELFF. The DNA of the CDR3 is TGTGCCAGTAGTATAGATCAGGGGAACACCGGGGAGCTGTTTTTT.

Only a few counts were recorded for this clone. The rearrangement joins TRBV7-2 to TRBJ2-3; possibly TRBD1 for D (6 bases). V lost 5 bases to trimming and J lost 9 bases, with 24 bases between them. The CDR3 is 16 amino acids. The V gene's germline CDR1 is SGHTA and CDR2 FQGNSA. Written as DNA, the CDR3 is TGTGCCAGCAGCCCCAACCCACAGGGTTTGAGGGGGACGCAGTATTTT. Translated, it gives CASSPNPQGLRGTQYF.

The rearrangement uses TRBV9 and TRBJ1-1; D is unclear. V lost 0 bases to trimming and J lost 3 bases, with 6 bases between them. Germline V gene lookup returns CDR1 SGDLS and CDR2 YYNGEE. This CDR3 region has 13 residues. CDR3 protein: CASSVDLDTEAFF. The CDR3 DNA sequence: TGTGCCAGCAGCGTAGACTTGGACACTGAAGCTTTCTTT.

The table lists this clone with a count of one. The J gene is TRBJ2-7, the V gene TRBV9; D might be TRBD1 (6 bases). Per the germline V gene, CDR1 is SGDLS and CDR2 is YYNGEE. This CDR3 is built from 15 residues. Between the trimmed V and J ends, which lost 4 bases and 5 bases, there was a span of 19 bases. This CDR3 reads CASSQDSRYGNEQYF. CDR3 in DNA: TGTGCCAGCAGCCAGGACAGCAGGTACGGCAACGAGCAGTACTTC.

V usage is TRBV6-5 and J usage is TRBJ1-4; D gene uncertain. This CDR3 has 13 residues. Trimming took 4 bases from V and 3 from J, leaving 6 bases between them. From germline, CDR1 is MNHEY and CDR2 SVGAGI. The CDR3 DNA reads as TGTGCCAGCAGTTTTAATGCTAATGAAAAACTGTTTTTT. Translation gives CASSFNANEKLFF.

The gene calls are TRBV2 and TRBJ2-1; 10 bases are shared with TRBD2. Unmatched junction bases numbered 8, after V lost 9 bases and J lost 0 bases. This CDR3 region has 16 residues. CDR1 and CDR2 from the germline V gene are SNHLY and FYNNEI. Written as DNA, the CDR3 is TGTGCCAGTGGGTTTTCTAGCGGGAGCTCCTACAATGAGCAGTTCTTC. Protein sequence: CASGFSSGSSYNEQFF.

The chain joins TRBV5-6 to TRBJ1-1, with a weak D call TRBD1 (6 bases). V was pared by 4 bases and J by 7 bases, with 11 bases between. The CDR3 has 12 residues. CDR1 is SGHDT, CDR2 YYEEEE, per germline. The CDR3 DNA reads TGTGCCAGCAGCCTTGGACAGAGTGAAGCTTTCTTT. It is translated as CASSLGQSEAFF.

This clone has just a few counts. The rearrangement links TRBV7-6 to TRBJ2-7, with 7 bases that match TRBD1. This CDR3 is 15 amino acids long. Trimming cost V 1 base and J 2 bases; bases outside gene matches: 5. The germline CDR1 and CDR2 sequences are SGHVS and FNYEAQ. The CDR3 bases are TGTGCCAGCAGCTTAGAAGTGACAGGGACCTACGAGCAGTACTTC. It yields the protein CASSLEVTGTYEQYF.

The chain couples TRBV5-1 to TRBJ1-4; 10 bases are shared with TRBD1. The trim removed 4 bases at V and 3 bases at J, leaving 15 bases unmatched. Germline V gene sequence: CDR1 SGHRS, CDR2 YFSETQ. This CDR3 region has 19 residues. The CDR3: CASSKELRGTGVANEKLFF. The CDR3, as DNA: TGCGCCAGCAGCAAAGAACTCCGCGGGACAGGGGTGGCTAATGAAAAACTGTTTTTT.

This chain uses TRBV25-1 with TRBJ2-5, with D maybe TRBD1 (6 bases). V was cut by 5 bases and J by 5 bases, with 9 bases left in between. The CDR3 consists of 12 residues. CDR1 is MGHDK, CDR2 SYGVNS, per germline. The CDR3 DNA reads as TGTGCCAGCAGTCGCAGGGGTGAGACCCAGTACTTC. It codes for CASSRRGETQYF.

The rearrangement joins TRBV5-5 to TRBJ2-7, with 10 bases identical to TRBD2. This CDR3 has 15 amino acids. Germline CDR1 and CDR2: SGHKS and YYEKEE (reference sequence). The V gene end was trimmed by 2 bases and the J gene end by 3 bases; junction bases not matched to a gene: 5. The CDR3: CASSLTSGMIYEQYF. Here the CDR3 DNA reads TGTGCCAGCAGCTTAACTAGCGGGATGATCTACGAGCAGTACTTC.

The V gene is TRBV19, the J gene TRBJ2-3; no reliable D call. The CDR3 consists of 12 residues. The V gene lost 3 bases and the J gene lost 14 bases, with 15 bases spanning the gap. Germline CDR1 reads LNHDA; CDR2 reads SQIVND (reference sequence). CDR3 region: CASSMSLQDRYF. The CDR3 DNA sequence: TGTGCCAGTAGTATGTCACTCCAGGATCGGTATTTT.

The chain couples TRBV6-5 to TRBJ2-1; D possibly corresponds to TRBD2 (6 bases). V was clipped by 2 bases and J by 4 bases, with 15 bases between them. The CDR3 has 16 residues. CDR1 MNHEY and CDR2 SVGAGI come from the germline V gene. The CDR3 bases are TGTGCCAGCAGTTACGGAACGGGAGTGGGTTACAATGAGCAGTTCTTC. Amino acids: CASSYGTGVGYNEQFF.

The chain combines TRBV7-9 with TRBJ2-2, with D possibly TRBD2 on 5 matching bases. In germline, CDR1 is SEHNR, CDR2 FQNEAQ (reference sequence). This CDR3 has 14 residues. V lost 2 bases to trimming and J lost 6 bases, with 10 bases between them. CDR3 sequence (DNA): TGTGCCAGCAGCTTACTAGCTAGCTCCGGGGAGCTGTTTTTT. This translates into CASSLLASSGELFF.

The V gene is TRBV11-2, the J gene TRBJ1-2, with no clear D. V was shortened by 2 bases and J by 0 bases, with 4 bases between the two germline ends. Germline V CDR1 and CDR2: SGHAT, FQNNGV. The CDR3 runs to 13 residues. CDR3 coding DNA: TGTGCCAGCAGCTTAACAGCTAACTATGGCTACACCTTC. Its translation: CASSLTANYGYTF. The full variable domain, with the rest looked up from reference TRBV11-2 and TRBJ1-2, is EAGVAQSPRYKIIEKRQSVAFWCNPISGHATLYWYQQILGQGPKLLIQFQNNGVVDDSQLPKDRFSAERLKGVDSTLKIQPAKLEDSAVYLCASSLTANYGYTFGSGTRLTVV.

The chain joins TRBV18 to TRBJ2-5, with 14 nucleotides matching TRBD2. The V and J ends lost 3 bases and 0 bases, in that order; junction bases with no gene match: 9. Germline CDR1 is KGHSH and CDR2 is LQKENI. The CDR3 is made up of 19 amino acids. CDR3 loop: CASSPVTSGRARYQETQYF. CDR3 nucleotide sequence: TGTGCCAGCTCACCCGTGACTAGCGGGAGGGCCAGGTACCAAGAGACCCAGTACTTC.

The chain carries TRBV7-9 and TRBJ1-1; 8 bases are a match to TRBD1. The CDR3 runs 16 residues. Germline assignment: CDR1 SEHNR and CDR2 FQNEAQ (reference sequence). After removal of 4 bases from V and 3 bases from J, the junction contained 10 bases not matched to a gene. Here the CDR3 reads CASSSFRGLGYTEAFF. The CDR3 coding sequence is TGTGCCAGCAGCTCGTTCAGGGGGCTTGGGTACACTGAAGCTTTCTTT. Filled out from reference TRBV7-9 and TRBJ1-1, the complete variable domain reads DTGVSQNPRHKITKRGQNVTFRCDPISEHNRLYWYRQTLGQGPEFLTYFQNEAQLEKSRLLSDRFSAERPKGSFSTLEIQRTEQGDSAMYLCASSSFRGLGYTEAFFGQGTRLTVV.

By share, this clone counts as large. Other nucleotide sequences from this sample produce the same CDR3. The rearrangement links TRBV7-9 to TRBJ1-1, with D unresolved. CDR3 length: 14 residues. V lost 1 base to trimming and J lost 1 base, with 7 bases between them. Germline CDR1 SEHNR, CDR2 FQNEAQ (reference sequence). The CDR3 here is CASSLDSRNTEAFF. The DNA of the CDR3 is TGTGCCAGCAGCTTAGATTCCCGGAACACTGAAGCTTTCTTT. The full variable domain, its missing parts supplied by reference TRBV7-9 and TRBJ1-1, is DTGVSQNPRHKITKRGQNVTFRCDPISEHNRLYWYRQTLGQGPEFLTYFQNEAQLEKSRLLSDRFSAERPKGSFSTLEIQRTEQGDSAMYLCASSLDSRNTEAFFGQGTRLTVV.

The chain has TRBV5-6 and TRBJ1-2; perhaps TRBD1 as D (6 bases). This CDR3 has 13 amino acids. V lost 0 bases to trimming and J lost 6 bases, with 9 bases between them. Per germline, CDR1 SGHDT and CDR2 YYEEEE. The CDR3 is CASSLVQGNGYTF. DNA of the CDR3: TGTGCCAGCAGCTTGGTGCAGGGGAATGGCTACACCTTC.

This rearrangement joins TRBV6-1 to TRBJ2-7; 15 bases are a match to TRBD2. The CDR3 is 15 amino acids. Germline lookup yields CDR1 MNHNS and CDR2 SASEGT. Trimming at V came to 6 bases and at J to 3 bases, leaving 3 bases not matched to a gene. The CDR3 sequence is CASREGLAGGYEQYF. The CDR3 DNA sequence: TGTGCCAGCAGAGAGGGACTAGCGGGGGGCTACGAGCAGTACTTC.

This clone was recorded once. The chain joins TRBV10-3 to TRBJ2-2, with 15 bases fitting TRBD2. Germline lookup yields CDR1 ENHRY and CDR2 SYGVKD. V trimming: 4 bases; J trimming: 5 bases; junction bases outside the gene matches: 8. This CDR3 is 18 amino acids long. CDR3 protein: CAISGAGLAGGPTGELFF. DNA for the CDR3: TGTGCCATCAGTGGCGCCGGACTAGCGGGAGGGCCAACCGGGGAGCTGTTTTTT.